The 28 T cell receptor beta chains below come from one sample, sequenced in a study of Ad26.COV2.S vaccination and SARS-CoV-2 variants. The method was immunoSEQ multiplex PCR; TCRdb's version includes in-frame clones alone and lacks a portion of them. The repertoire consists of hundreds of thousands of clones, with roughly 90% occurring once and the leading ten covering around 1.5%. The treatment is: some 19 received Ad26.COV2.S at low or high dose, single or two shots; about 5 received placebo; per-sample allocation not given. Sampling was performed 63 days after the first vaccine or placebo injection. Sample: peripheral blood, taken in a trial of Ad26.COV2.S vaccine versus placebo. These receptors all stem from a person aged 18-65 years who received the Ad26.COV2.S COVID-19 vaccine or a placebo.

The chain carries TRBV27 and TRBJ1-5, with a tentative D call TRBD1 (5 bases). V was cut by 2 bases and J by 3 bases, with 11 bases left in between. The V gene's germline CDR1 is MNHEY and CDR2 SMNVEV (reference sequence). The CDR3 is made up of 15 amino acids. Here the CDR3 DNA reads TGTGCCAGCAGTTTAGGTTGGGGGTCCAATCAGCCCCAGCATTTT. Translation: CASSLGWGSNQPQHF.

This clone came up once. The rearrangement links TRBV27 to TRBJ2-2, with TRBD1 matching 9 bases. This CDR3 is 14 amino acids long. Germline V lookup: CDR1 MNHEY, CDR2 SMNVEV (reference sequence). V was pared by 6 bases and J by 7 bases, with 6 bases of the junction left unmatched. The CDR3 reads CASSRDRVNGELFF. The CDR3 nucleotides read TGTGCCAGCAGCCGGGACAGGGTGAACGGGGAGCTGTTTTTT.

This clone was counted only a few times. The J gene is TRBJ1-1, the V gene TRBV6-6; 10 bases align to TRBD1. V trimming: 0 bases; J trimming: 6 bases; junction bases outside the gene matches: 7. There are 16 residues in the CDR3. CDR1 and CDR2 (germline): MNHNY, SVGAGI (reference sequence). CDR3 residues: CASSYSPSDRGAEAFF. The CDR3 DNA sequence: TGTGCCAGCAGTTACTCACCGTCGGACAGGGGGGCTGAAGCTTTCTTT.

This chain's CDR3 is CASSDDRGGFAEAFF. CDR3 nucleotides: TGTGCCAGTAGCGACGACAGGGGGGGTTTCGCTGAAGCTTTCTTT. This chain links TRBV19 with TRBJ1-1; 9 positions match TRBD1. The CDR3 has 15 residues. Germline V gene sequence: CDR1 LNHDA, CDR2 SQIVND (reference sequence). Losses at the gene ends were 6 bases for V and 6 bases for J; bases not matched to a gene: 11.

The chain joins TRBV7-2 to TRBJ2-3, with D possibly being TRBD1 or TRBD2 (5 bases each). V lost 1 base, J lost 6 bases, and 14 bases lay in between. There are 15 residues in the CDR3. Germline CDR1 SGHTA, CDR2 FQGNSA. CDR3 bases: TGTGCCAGCAGCTTAGAGGGACCGCCGGGGGATACGCAGTATTTT. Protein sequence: CASSLEGPPGDTQYF.

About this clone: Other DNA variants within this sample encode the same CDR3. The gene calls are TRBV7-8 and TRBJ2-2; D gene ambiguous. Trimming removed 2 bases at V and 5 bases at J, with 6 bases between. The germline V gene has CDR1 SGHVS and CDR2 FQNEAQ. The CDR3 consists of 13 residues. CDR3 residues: CASSLSGTGELFF. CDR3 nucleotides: TGTGCCAGCAGCTTATCCGGAACCGGGGAGCTGTTTTTT.

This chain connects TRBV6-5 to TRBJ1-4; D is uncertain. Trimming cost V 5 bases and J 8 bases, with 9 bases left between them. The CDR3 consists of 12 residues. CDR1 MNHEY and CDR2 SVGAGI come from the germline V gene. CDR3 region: CASSPGREKLFF. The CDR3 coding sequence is TGTGCCAGCAGTCCAGGACGGGAAAAACTGTTTTTT.

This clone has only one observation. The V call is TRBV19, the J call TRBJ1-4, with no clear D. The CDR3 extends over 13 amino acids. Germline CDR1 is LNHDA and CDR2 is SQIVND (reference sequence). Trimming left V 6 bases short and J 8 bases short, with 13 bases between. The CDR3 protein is CASRRQNSEKLFF. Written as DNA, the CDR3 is TGTGCCAGTAGGAGGCAGAATAGCGAAAAACTGTTTTTT.

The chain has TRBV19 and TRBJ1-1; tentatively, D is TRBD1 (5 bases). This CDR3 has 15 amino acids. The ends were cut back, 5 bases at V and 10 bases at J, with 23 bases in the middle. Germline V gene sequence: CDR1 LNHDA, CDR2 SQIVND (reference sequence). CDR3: CASSASPGRAGSAFF. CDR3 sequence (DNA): TGTGCCAGTAGTGCTAGTCCGGGCAGGGCCGGGTCAGCTTTCTTT.

The CDR3 DNA reads TGTGCCACCAGTGATTGGACGGGGGCCAATGAGCAGTTCTTC. As protein: CATSDWTGANEQFF. This sequence joins TRBV24-1 and TRBJ2-1; D may match TRBD1 or TRBD2 (6 bases each). V was cut by 2 bases and J by 6 bases, with 10 bases left in between. This CDR3 spans 14 amino acids. Germline-derived CDR1 and CDR2 are KGHDR and SFDVKD.

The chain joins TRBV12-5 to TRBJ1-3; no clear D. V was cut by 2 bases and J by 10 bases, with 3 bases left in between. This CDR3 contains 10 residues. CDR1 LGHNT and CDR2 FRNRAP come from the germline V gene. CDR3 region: CASGLRTIYF. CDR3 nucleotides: TGTGCTAGTGGTTTGCGAACCATATATTTT.

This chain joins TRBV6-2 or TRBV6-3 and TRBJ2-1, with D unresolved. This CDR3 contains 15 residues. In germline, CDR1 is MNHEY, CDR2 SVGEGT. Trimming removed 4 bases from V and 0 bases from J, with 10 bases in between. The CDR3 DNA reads TGTGCCAGCAGTTGGAACCCCGGCTCCTACAATGAGCAGTTCTTC. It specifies CASSWNPGSYNEQFF.

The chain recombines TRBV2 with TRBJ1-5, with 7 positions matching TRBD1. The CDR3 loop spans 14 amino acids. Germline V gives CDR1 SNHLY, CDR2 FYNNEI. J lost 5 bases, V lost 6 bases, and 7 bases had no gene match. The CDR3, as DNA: TGTGCCAGCAGCGCCGGGACAGAATATCAGCCCCAGCATTTT. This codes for CASSAGTEYQPQHF.

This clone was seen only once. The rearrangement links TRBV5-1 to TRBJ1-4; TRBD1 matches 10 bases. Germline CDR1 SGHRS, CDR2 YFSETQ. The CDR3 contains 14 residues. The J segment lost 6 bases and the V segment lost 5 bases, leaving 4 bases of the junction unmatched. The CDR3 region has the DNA TGCGCCAGCAGGACAGGGGGCAGTGATGAAAAACTGTTTTTT. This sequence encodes CASRTGGSDEKLFF. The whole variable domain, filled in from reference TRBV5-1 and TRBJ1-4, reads KAGVTQTPRYLIKTRGQQVTLSCSPISGHRSVSWYQQTPGQGLQFLFEYFSETQRNKGNFPGRFSGRQFSNSRSEMNVSTLELGDSALYLCASRTGGSDEKLFFGSGTQLSVL.

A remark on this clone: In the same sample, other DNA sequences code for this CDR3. The CDR3, as DNA: TGTGCCAGCAGTTTGACAGGGAACTATGGCTACACCTTC. It codes for CASSLTGNYGYTF. This chain connects TRBV12-3 or TRBV12-4 to TRBJ1-2, with TRBD1 matching over 7 bases. The length of the CDR3 is 13 residues. V lost 3 bases and J lost 2; bases outside the gene matches: 0.

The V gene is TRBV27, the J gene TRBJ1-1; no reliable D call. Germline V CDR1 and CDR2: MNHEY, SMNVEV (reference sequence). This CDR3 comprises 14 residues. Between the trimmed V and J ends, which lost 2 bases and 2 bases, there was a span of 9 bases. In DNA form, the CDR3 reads TGTGCCAGCAGTTTAGTGGCAGCCAACACTGAAGCTTTCTTT. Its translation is CASSLVAANTEAFF.

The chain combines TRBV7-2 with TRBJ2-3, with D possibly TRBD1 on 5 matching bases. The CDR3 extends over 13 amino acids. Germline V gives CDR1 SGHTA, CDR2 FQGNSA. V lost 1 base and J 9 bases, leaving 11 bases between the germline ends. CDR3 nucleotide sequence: TGTGCCAGCAGCTTAGAGAACAGGAACACGCAGTATTTT. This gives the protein CASSLENRNTQYF. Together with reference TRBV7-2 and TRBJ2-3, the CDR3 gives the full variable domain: GAGVSQSPSNKVTEKGKDVELRCDPISGHTALYWYRQSLGQGLEFLIYFQGNSAPDKSGLPSDRFSAERTGGSVSTLTIQRTQQEDSAVYLCASSLENRNTQYFGPGTRLTVL.

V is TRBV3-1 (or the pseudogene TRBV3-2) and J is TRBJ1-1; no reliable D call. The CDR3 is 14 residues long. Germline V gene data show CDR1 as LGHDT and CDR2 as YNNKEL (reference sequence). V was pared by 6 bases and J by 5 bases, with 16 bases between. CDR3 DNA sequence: TGTGCCAGCAGTCAACAGAGTTTTGGGACTGAAGCTTTCTTT. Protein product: CASSQQSFGTEAFF.

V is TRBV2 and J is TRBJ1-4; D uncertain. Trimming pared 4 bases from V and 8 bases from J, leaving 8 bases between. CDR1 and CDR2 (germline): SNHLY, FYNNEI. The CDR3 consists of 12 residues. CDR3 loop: CASSAPWEKLFF. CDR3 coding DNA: TGTGCCAGCAGTGCTCCTTGGGAAAAACTGTTTTTT. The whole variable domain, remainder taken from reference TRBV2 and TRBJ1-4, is EPEVTQTPSHQVTQMGQEVILRCVPISNHLYFYWYRQILGQKVEFLVSFYNNEISEKSEIFDDQFSVERPDGSNFTLKIRSTKLEDSAMYFCASSAPWEKLFFGSGTQLSVL.

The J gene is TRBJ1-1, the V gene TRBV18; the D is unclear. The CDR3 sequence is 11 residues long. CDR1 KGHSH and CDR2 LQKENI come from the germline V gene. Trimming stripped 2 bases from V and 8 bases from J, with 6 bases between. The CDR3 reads CASSPGPEAFF. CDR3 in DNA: TGTGCCAGCTCACCAGGGCCCGAAGCTTTCTTT.

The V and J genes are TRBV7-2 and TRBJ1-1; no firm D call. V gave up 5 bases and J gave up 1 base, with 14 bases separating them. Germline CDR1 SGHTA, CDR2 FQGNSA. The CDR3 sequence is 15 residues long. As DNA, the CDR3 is TGTGCCAGCAGCCCCCGTGGGCGAGCGAACACTGAAGCTTTCTTT. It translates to CASSPRGRANTEAFF.

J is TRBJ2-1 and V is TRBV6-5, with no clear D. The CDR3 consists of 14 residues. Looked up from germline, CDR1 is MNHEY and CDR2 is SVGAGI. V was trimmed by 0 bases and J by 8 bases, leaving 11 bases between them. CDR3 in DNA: TGTGCCAGCAGTTACTCGATGGAAACGGATGAGCAGTTCTTC. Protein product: CASSYSMETDEQFF.

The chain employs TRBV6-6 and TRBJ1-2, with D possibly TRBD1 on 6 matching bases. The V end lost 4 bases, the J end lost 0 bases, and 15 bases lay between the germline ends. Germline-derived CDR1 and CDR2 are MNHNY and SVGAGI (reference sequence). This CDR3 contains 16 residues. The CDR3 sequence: CASSSNGQFPNYGYTF. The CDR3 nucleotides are TGTGCCAGCAGTTCGAACGGACAGTTCCCTAACTATGGCTACACCTTC.

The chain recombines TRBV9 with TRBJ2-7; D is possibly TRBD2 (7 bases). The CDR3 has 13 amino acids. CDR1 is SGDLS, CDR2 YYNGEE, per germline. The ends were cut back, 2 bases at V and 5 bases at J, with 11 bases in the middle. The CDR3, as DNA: TGTGCCAGCAGCGTGGGGGGGACAAACGAGCAGTACTTC. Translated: CASSVGGTNEQYF.

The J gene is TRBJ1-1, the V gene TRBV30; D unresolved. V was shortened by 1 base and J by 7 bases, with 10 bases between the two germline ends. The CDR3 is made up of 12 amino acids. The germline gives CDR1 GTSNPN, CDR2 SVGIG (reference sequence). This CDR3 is CAWSGVGLEAFF. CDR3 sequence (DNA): TGTGCCTGGAGTGGGGTAGGGCTTGAAGCTTTCTTT. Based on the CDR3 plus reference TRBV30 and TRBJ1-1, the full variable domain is SQTIHQWPATLVQPVGSPLSLECTVEGTSNPNLYWYRQAAGRGLQLLFYSVGIGQISSEVPQNLSASRPQDRQFILSSKKLLLSDSGFYLCAWSGVGLEAFFGQGTRLTVV.

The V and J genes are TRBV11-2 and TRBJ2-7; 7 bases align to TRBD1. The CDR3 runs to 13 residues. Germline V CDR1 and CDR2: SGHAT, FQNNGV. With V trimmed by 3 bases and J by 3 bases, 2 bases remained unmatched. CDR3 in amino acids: CASSFDRDYEQYF. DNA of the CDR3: TGTGCCAGCAGCTTTGACAGGGACTACGAGCAGTACTTC.

In nucleotides, the CDR3 is TGTGCCAGCAGTTTTCTATCCCAGGGGCCGGGACAGGCGACAGATACGCAGTATTTT. It is translated as CASSFLSQGPGQATDTQYF. The rearrangement links TRBV27 to TRBJ2-3; 8 nucleotides align to TRBD1. Germline V gene data show CDR1 as MNHEY and CDR2 as SMNVEV (reference sequence). V dropped 3 bases and J dropped 3; count of bases not matched to a gene: 17. The CDR3 is 19 amino acids.

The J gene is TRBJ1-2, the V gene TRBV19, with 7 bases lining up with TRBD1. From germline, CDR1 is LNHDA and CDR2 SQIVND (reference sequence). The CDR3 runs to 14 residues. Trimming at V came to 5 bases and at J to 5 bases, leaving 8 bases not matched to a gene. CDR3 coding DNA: TGTGCCAGTAGTTTAGGGGACAGACCTTATGGCTACACCTTC. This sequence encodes CASSLGDRPYGYTF. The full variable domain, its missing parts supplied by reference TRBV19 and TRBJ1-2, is DGGITQSPKYLFRKEGQNVTLSCEQNLNHDAMYWYRQDPGQGLRLIYYSQIVNDFQKGDIAEGYSVSREKKESFPLTVTSAQKNPTAFYLCASSLGDRPYGYTFGSGTRLTVV.